This T cell receptor beta chain is drawn from a study of T cell responses to AZD1222 COVID-19 vaccine. About this clone itself: Antigen unknown.

Method: immunoSEQ multiplex PCR; TCRdb's copy keeps in-frame clones and lacks some. The sample shows 250,000 to 300,000 clones, around 92% of them seen only once. Study-level points and caveats: Spike-specific TCR breadth and depth went up after people got two AZD1222 doses. Along spike, vaccine-associated CD4 TCRs were found throughout, with dominance at 160-218 and 743-854.

In germline, CDR1 is SGHTA, CDR2 FQGNSA. With 5 bases clipped from V and 1 base from J, the junction kept 5 bases outside the gene matches. CDR3 size: 15 residues. This TCR derives from an adult who received the AZD1222 COVID-19 vaccine. Specimen: peripheral blood, collected 28 days after the second AZD1222 dose. The rearrangement links TRBV7-2 to TRBJ1-5; TRBD1 agrees at 7 bases. The CDR3 loop is CASSPGQASNQPQHF. The CDR3 DNA reads as TGTGCCAGCAGCCCTGGACAGGCAAGCAATCAGCCCCAGCATTTT.